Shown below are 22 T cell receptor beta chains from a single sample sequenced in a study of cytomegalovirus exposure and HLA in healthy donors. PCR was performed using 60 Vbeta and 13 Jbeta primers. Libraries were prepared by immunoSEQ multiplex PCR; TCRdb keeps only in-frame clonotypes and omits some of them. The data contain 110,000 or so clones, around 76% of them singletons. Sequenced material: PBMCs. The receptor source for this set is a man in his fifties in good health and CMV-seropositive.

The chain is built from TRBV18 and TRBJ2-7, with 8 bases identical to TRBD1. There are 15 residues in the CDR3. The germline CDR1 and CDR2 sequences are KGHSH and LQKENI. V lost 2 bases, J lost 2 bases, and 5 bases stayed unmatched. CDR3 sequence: CASSPEDRATYEQYF. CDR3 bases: TGTGCCAGCTCACCAGAGGACAGGGCAACCTACGAGCAGTACTTC.

Here the CDR3 reads CASSPTRNSYNEQFF. CDR3 nucleotide sequence: TGTGCCAGCTCACCTACGCGGAACTCCTACAATGAGCAGTTCTTC. The chain joins TRBV18 to TRBJ2-1; no definite D call. This CDR3 comprises 15 residues. Trimming removed 3 bases at V and 0 bases at J, with 9 bases between. Germline CDR1 reads KGHSH; CDR2 reads LQKENI.

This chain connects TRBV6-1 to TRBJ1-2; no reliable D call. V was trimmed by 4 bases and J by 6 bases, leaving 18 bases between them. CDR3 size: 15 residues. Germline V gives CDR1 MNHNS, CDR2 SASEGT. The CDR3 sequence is CASSVTLAAVNGYTF. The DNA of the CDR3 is TGTGCCAGCAGTGTTACGCTGGCGGCAGTTAATGGCTACACCTTC.

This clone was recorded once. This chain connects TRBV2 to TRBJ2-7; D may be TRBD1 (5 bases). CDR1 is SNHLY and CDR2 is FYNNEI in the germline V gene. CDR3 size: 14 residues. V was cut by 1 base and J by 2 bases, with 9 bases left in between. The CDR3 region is CASSEDLGAYEQYF. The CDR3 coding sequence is TGTGCCAGCAGTGAAGACCTAGGGGCCTACGAGCAGTACTTC.

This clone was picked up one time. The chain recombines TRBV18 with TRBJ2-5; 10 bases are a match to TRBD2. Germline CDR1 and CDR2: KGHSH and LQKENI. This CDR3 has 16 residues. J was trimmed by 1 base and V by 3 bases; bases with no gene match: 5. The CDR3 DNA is TGTGCCAGCTCACCCCTTAGGACTAGCGGCCAAGAGACCCAGTACTTC. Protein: CASSPLRTSGQETQYF.

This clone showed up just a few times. The CDR3 loop reads CASSFTSGVSYEQYF. The CDR3 DNA follows: TGCGCCAGCAGCTTTACTAGCGGGGTGTCCTACGAGCAGTACTTC. V gene TRBV5-1 combines with J gene TRBJ2-7; 10 nucleotides align to TRBD2. The J segment lost 1 base and the V segment lost 2 bases, leaving 3 bases of the junction unmatched. This CDR3 is built from 15 residues. Germline CDR1 SGHRS, CDR2 YFSETQ.

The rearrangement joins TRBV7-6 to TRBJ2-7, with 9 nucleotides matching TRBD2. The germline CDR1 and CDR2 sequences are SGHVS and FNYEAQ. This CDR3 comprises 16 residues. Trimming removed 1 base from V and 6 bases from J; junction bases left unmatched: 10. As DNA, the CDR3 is TGTGCCAGCAGCTTAGACCCGGGACTAGCATTTTCCGAGCAGTACTTC. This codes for CASSLDPGLAFSEQYF.

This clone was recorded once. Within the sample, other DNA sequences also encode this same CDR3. CDR3 in amino acids: CASSQADSPLHF. The CDR3 DNA follows: TGCGCCAGCAGCCAGGCTGATTCACCCCTCCACTTT. The chain uses TRBV4-1 and TRBJ1-6; D unresolved. The V and J ends lost 3 bases and 8 bases respectively, with 5 bases between them. The CDR3 covers 12 residues. In germline, CDR1 is MGHRA, CDR2 YSYEKL.

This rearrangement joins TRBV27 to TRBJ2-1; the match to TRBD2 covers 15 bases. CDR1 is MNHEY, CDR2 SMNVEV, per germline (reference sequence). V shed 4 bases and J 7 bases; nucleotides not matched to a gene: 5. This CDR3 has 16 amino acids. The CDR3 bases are TGTGCCAGCAGTTGGACTAGCGGGAGGGCCGGAAATGAGCAGTTCTTC. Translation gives CASSWTSGRAGNEQFF.

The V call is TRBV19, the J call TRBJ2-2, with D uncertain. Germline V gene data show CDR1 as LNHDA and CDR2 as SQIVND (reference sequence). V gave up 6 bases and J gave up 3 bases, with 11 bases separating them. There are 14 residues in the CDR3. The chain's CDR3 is CASSQVLDTGELFF. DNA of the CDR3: TGTGCCAGTAGCCAGGTTCTGGACACCGGGGAGCTGTTTTTT.

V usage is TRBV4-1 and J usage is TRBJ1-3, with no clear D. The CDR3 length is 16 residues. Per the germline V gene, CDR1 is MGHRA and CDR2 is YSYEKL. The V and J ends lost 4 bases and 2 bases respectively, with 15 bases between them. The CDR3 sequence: CASSPGRQTTGNTIYF. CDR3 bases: TGCGCCAGCAGCCCCGGGAGACAAACAACTGGAAACACCATATATTTT.

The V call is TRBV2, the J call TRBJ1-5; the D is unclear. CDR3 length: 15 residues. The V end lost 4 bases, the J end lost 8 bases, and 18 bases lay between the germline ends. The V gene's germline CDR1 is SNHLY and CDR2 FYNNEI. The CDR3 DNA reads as TGTGCCAGCAGTGCCGGGGATCGGCGAGCGAAGCCCCAGCATTTT. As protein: CASSAGDRRAKPQHF.

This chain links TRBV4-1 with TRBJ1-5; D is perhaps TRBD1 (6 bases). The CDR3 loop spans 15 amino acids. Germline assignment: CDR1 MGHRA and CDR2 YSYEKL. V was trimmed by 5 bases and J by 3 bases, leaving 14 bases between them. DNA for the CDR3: TGCGCCAGCAGCACAGGGCCGGCGAACAATCAGCCCCAGCATTTT. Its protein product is CASSTGPANNQPQHF.

CDR3 nucleotide sequence: TGTGCCAGCAGCTTGCCGGCAGGGTCTGGCGAGCAGTACTTC. Translated: CASSLPAGSGEQYF. The chain links TRBV5-4 to TRBJ2-7, with D possibly being TRBD1 (5 bases). The CDR3 length is 14 residues. From germline, CDR1 is SGHNT and CDR2 YYREEE (reference sequence). V was cut by 1 base and J by 6 bases, with 14 bases left in between.

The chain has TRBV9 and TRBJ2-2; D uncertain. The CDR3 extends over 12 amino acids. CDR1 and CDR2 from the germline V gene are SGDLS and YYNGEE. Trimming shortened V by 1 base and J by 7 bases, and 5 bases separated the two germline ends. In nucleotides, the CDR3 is TGTGCCAGCAGCGTACGTAACGGGGAGCTGTTTTTT. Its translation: CASSVRNGELFF.

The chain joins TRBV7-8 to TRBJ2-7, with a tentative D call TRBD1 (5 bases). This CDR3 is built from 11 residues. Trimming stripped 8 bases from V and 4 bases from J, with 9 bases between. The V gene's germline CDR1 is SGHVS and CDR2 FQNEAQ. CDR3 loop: CASRREYEQYF. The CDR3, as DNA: TGTGCCAGCCGCAGGGAATACGAGCAGTACTTC.

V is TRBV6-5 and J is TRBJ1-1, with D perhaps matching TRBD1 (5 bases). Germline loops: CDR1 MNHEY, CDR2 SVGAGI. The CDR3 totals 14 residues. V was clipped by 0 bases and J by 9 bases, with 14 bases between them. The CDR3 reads CASSYSPAGWQAFF. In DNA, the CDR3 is TGTGCCAGCAGTTACTCGCCGGCAGGGTGGCAAGCTTTCTTT.

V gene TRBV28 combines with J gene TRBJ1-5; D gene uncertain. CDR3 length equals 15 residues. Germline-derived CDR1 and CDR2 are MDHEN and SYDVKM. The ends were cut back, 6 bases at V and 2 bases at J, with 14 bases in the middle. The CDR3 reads CASRGGSWGNQPQHF. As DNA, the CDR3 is TGTGCCAGCAGAGGCGGGTCTTGGGGCAATCAGCCCCAGCATTTT.

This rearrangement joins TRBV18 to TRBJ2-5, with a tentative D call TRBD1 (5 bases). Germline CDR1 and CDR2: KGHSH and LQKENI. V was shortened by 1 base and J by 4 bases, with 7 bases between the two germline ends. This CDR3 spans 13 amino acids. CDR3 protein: CASSPRQGETQYF. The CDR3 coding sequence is TGTGCCAGCTCACCACGGCAGGGAGAGACCCAGTACTTC.

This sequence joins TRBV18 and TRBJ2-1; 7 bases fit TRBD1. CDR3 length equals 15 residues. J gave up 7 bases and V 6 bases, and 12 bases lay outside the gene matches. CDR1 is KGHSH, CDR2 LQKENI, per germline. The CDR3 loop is CASSRPGQRRNEQFF. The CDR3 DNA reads TGTGCCAGCTCGAGGCCGGGACAGCGTCGGAATGAGCAGTTCTTC.

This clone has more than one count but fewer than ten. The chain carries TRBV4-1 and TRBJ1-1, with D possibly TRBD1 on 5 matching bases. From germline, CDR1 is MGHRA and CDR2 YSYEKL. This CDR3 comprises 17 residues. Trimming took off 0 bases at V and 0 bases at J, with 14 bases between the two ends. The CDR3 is CASSQDWEGSMNTEAFF. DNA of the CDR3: TGCGCCAGCAGCCAAGATTGGGAGGGGTCAATGAACACTGAAGCTTTCTTT.

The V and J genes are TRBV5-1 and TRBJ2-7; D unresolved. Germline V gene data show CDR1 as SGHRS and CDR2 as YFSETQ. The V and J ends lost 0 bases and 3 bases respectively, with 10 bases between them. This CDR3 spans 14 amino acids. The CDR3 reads CASSLEQSYYEQYF. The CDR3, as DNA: TGCGCCAGCAGCTTGGAACAGTCATACTACGAGCAGTACTTC.